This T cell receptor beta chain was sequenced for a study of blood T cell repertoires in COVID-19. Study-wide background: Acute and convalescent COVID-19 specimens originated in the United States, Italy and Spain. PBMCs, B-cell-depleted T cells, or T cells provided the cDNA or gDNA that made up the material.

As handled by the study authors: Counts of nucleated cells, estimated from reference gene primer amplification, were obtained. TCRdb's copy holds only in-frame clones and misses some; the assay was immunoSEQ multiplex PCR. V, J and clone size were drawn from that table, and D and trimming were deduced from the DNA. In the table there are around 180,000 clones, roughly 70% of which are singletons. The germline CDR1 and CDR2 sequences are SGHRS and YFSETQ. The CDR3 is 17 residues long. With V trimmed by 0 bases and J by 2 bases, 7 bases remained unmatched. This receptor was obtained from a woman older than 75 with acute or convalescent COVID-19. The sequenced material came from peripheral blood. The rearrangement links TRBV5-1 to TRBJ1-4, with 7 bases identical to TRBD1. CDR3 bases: TGCGCCAGCAGCTTGGGACAGGGAAGCATCACTAATGAAAAACTGTTTTTT. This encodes CASSLGQGSITNEKLFF.